This TCR beta chain derives from a study of blood T cell repertoires in COVID-19. For the study at large: From T cells, B-cell-depleted T cells, or PBMCs came the material, which was cDNA or gDNA.

In the authors' methods: Researchers report that nucleated cell counts were estimated from reference gene primer amplification. TCRdb's table, derived via immunoSEQ multiplex PCR, lists solely in-frame clones and lacks some. V and J calls and clone size are those listed in that table; D and trimming were worked out from the DNA. The data hold roughly 250,000 clones, with around 89% observed a single time. Sequenced: peripheral blood. The clonotype was recovered from a man between 60 and 75 years old who had recovered from COVID-19.

CDR3 loop: CASSLAGVFTDTQYF. CDR3 coding DNA: TGTGCCAGCAGTTTAGCGGGGGTCTTCACAGATACGCAGTATTTT. The chain links TRBV6-5 to TRBJ2-3, with 9 positions matching TRBD2. This CDR3 is 15 amino acids long. The V gene end was trimmed by 4 bases and the J gene end by 2 bases; junction bases not matched to a gene: 4. Germline CDR1 and CDR2: MNHEY and SVGAGI.